A single sample gave rise to the 6 T cell receptor beta chains below, sequenced in a study of shared clonotypes between healthy human individuals. TCRdb keeps only in-frame clones here, not all; method: immunoSEQ multiplex PCR. There are millions of clones in the sample; 90% to 95% occur only once, and 0.14% lies in the top ten. Material: naive CD4+ T cells sorted from blood. Specified subset: CD45RA+ positively selected. The source of these receptors is a man aged 18-30 years in good health.

The chain has TRBV6-4 and TRBJ2-2; the match to TRBD2 covers 8 bases. Looked up from germline, CDR1 is MRHNA and CDR2 is SNTAGT. V lost 5 bases and J lost 6; bases outside the gene matches: 8. CDR3 size: 15 residues. The CDR3 region has the DNA TGTGCCAGCAGTCCCCAACGGGGGGGCCCCGGGGAGCTGTTTTTT. Translated: CASSPQRGGPGELFF.

This chain links TRBV30 with TRBJ2-4, with 7 positions matching TRBD1. CDR1 is GTSNPN and CDR2 is SVGIG in the germline V gene (reference sequence). Germline trimming cut 6 bases from V and 4 bases from J; bases unmatched to any gene: 6. The CDR3 loop spans 13 amino acids. The CDR3 is CACQTGIKNIQYF. CDR3 nucleotides: TGTGCCTGCCAGACAGGGATAAAAAACATTCAGTACTTC. The full variable domain, rest sourced from reference TRBV30 and TRBJ2-4, is SQTIHQWPATLVQPVGSPLSLECTVEGTSNPNLYWYRQAAGRGLQLLFYSVGIGQISSEVPQNLSASRPQDRQFILSSKKLLLSDSGFYLCACQTGIKNIQYFGAGTRLSVL.

The genes are TRBV19 and TRBJ2-5, with D maybe TRBD2 (5 bases). V was cut by 5 bases and J by 5 bases, with 21 bases left in between. The CDR3 runs 16 residues. From germline, CDR1 is LNHDA and CDR2 SQIVND (reference sequence). The CDR3 spells CASSESRTSRGETQYF. The CDR3, as DNA: TGTGCCAGTAGTGAATCCCGTACTTCTCGCGGGGAGACCCAGTACTTC.

The CDR3 sequence is CASSRGTGGLFTDTQYF. CDR3 coding DNA: TGTGCCAGCAGCCGAGGGACAGGGGGACTTTTCACAGATACGCAGTATTTT. The chain recombines TRBV7-2 with TRBJ2-3; 11 bases are shared with TRBD1. Germline V gene data show CDR1 as SGHTA and CDR2 as FQGNSA. This CDR3 is built from 17 residues. V was pared by 5 bases and J by 2 bases, with 9 bases of the junction left unmatched.

The V gene is TRBV5-4, the J gene TRBJ1-4; the D gene is possibly TRBD1 (5 bases). The CDR3 is 15 amino acids. The germline V gene encodes CDR1 SGHNT and CDR2 YYREEE (reference sequence). V dropped 4 bases and J dropped 4 bases, with 14 bases sitting between them. The CDR3 protein is CASSPGDRNNEKLFF. In DNA form, the CDR3 reads TGTGCCAGCAGCCCAGGAGACAGAAATAATGAAAAACTGTTTTTT.

This chain joins TRBV7-6 and TRBJ2-5; weak D call: TRBD1 (6 bases). Judging by the DNA end, TRBJ2-7 fits better; the J call may be wrong. The CDR3 is 16 amino acids. CDR1 is SGHVS and CDR2 is FNYEAQ in the germline V gene. The CDR3 reads CASSGAGTLLSYEQYF. The CDR3 nucleotides read TGTGCCAGCAGCGGTGCCGGGACATTACTTTCCTACGAGCAGTACTTC.